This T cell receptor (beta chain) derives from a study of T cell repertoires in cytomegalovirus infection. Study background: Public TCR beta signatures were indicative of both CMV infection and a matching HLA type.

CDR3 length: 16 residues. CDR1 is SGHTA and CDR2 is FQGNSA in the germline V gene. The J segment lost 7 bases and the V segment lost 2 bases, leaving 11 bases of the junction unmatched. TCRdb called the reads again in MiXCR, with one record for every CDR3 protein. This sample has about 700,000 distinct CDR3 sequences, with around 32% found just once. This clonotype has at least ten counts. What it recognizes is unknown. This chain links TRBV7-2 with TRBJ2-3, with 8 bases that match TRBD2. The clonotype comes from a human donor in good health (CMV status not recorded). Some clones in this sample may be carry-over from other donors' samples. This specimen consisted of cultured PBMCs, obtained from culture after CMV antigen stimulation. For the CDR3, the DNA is TGTGCCAGCAGCTTATTGGCGGGAGGCCTGAGAAATACGCAGTATTTT. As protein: CASSLLAGGLRNTQYF.